This T cell receptor beta chain was documented in a study of T cells after yellow fever vaccination. This clonotype has more than one count but fewer than ten. One entry per CDR3 protein results from TCRdb running MiXCR on the 5' RACE reads. Of a few hundred thousand distinct CDR3 sequences in the sample, about 4% are singletons; the top ten hold around 23%. The CDR3 is made up of 17 amino acids. V shed 1 base and J shed 3 bases, with 13 bases lying between them. From germline, CDR1 is MGHRA and CDR2 YSYEKL. The TCR was taken from a man between 18 and 35 years old who received the YFV17D yellow fever vaccine. The rearrangement links TRBV4-1 to TRBJ2-6, with D maybe TRBD2 (7 bases). Sequencing used PBMCs, obtained 5 days after the yellow fever booster vaccination. The CDR3: CASSQGRGADGANVLTF. CDR3 nucleotide sequence: TGCGCCAGCAGCCAAGGTCGGGGGGCGGATGGGGCCAACGTCCTGACTTTC.